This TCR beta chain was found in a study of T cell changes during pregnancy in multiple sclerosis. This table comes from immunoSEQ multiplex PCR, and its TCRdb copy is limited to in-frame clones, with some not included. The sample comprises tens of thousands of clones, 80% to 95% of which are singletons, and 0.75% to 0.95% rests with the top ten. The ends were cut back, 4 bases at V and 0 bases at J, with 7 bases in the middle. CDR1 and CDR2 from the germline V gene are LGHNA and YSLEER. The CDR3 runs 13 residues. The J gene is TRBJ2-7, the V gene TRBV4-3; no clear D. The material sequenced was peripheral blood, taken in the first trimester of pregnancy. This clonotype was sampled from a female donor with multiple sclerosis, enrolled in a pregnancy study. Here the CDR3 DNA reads TGCGCCAGCAGCCGCGGAGTCTCCTACGAGCAGTACTTC. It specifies CASSRGVSYEQYF.